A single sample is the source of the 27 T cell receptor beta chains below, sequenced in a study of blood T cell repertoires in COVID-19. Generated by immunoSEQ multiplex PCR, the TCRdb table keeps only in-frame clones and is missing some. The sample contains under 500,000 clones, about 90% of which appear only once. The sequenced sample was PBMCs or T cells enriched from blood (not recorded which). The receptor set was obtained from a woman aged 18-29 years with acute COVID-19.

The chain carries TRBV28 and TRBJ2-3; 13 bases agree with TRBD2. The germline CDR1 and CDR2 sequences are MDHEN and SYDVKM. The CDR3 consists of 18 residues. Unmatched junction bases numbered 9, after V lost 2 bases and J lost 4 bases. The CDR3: CASSLSTSGRASADTQYF. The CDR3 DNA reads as TGTGCCAGCAGTTTAAGTACTAGCGGGAGGGCCTCTGCAGATACGCAGTATTTT.

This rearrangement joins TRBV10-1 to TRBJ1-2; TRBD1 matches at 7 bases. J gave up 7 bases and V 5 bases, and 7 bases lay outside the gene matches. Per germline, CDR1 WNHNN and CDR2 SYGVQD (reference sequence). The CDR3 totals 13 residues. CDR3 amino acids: CASSPDRDIGYTF. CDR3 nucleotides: TGCGCCAGCAGTCCAGACAGGGACATTGGCTACACCTTC.

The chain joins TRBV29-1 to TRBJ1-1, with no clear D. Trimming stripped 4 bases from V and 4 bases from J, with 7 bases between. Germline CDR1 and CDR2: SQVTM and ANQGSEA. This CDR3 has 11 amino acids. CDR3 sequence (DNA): TGCAGCGTTGGGCCCACCACTGAAGCTTTCTTT. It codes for CSVGPTTEAFF.

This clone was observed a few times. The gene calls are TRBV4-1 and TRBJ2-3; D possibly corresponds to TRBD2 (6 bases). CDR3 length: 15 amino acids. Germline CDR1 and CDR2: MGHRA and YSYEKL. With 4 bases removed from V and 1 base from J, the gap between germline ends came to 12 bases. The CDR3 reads CASSPQSGGTDTQYF. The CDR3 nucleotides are TGCGCCAGCAGCCCCCAGTCGGGAGGCACAGATACGCAGTATTTT.

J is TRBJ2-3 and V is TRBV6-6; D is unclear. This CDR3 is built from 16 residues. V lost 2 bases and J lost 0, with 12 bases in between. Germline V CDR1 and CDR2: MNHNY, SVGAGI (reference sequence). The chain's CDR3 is CASSYPFLPSTDTQYF. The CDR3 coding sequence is TGTGCCAGCAGTTACCCCTTCCTCCCTAGCACAGATACGCAGTATTTT.

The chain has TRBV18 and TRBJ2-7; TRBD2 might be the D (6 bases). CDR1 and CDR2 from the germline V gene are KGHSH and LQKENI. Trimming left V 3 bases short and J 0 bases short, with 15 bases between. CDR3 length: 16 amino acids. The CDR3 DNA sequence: TGTGCCAGCTCACCCAAGTCCGGGGGAACCTCCTACGAGCAGTACTTC. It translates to CASSPKSGGTSYEQYF.

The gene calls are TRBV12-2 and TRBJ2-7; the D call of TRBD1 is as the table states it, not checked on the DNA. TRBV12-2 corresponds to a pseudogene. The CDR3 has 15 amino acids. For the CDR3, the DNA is TGTGCAAGTCGCCGGCCGGGACAGGGTACCTACGAGCAGTACTTC. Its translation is CASRRPGQGTYEQYF.

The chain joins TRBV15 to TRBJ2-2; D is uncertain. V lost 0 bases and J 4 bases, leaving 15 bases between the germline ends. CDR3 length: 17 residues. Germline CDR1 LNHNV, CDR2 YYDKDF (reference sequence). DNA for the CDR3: TGTGCCACCAGCAGAGATATGAGACTGGCAGTCACCGGGGAGCTGTTTTTT. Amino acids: CATSRDMRLAVTGELFF.

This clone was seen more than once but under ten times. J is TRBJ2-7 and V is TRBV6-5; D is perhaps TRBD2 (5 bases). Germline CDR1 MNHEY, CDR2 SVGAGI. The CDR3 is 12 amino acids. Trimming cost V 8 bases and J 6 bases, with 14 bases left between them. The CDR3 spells CASGWGDLEQYF. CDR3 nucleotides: TGTGCCAGCGGATGGGGAGATCTCGAGCAGTACTTC.

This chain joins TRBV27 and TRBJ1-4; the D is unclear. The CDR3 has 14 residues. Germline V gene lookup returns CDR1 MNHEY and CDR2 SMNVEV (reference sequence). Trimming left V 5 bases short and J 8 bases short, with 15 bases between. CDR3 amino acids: CASSGPGFGEKLFF. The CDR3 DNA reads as TGTGCCAGCAGTGGTCCGGGTTTTGGGGAAAAACTGTTTTTT.

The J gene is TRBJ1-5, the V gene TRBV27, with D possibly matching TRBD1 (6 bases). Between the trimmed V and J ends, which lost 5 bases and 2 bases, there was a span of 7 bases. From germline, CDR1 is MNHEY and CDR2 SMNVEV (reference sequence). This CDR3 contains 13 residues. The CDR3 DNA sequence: TGTGCCAGCAGTCGACAGGGCAATCAGCCCCAGCATTTT. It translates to CASSRQGNQPQHF.

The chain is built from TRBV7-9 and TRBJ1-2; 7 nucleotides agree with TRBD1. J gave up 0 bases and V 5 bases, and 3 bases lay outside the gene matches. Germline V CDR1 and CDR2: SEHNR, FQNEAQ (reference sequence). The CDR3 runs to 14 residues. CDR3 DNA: TGTGCCAGCAGCCAAGGGACAGCTAACTATGGCTACACCTTC. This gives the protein CASSQGTANYGYTF.

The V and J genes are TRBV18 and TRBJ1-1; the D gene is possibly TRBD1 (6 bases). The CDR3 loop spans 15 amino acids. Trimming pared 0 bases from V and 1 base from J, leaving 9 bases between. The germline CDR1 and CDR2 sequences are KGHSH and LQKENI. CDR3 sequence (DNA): TGTGCCAGCTCACCACCGGGACAAACGAACACTGAAGCTTTCTTT. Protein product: CASSPPGQTNTEAFF.

The DNA for the CDR3 is TGTGCCAGTAGTCGACAGCAGGATACCTACGAGCAGTACTTC. This encodes CASSRQQDTYEQYF. The rearrangement links TRBV19 to TRBJ2-7, with D perhaps matching TRBD1 (5 bases). Trimming removed 5 bases from V and 2 bases from J, with 13 bases in between. The CDR3 is 14 residues long. The germline V gene encodes CDR1 LNHDA and CDR2 SQIVND (reference sequence). The complete variable domain, with remaining parts taken from reference TRBV19 and TRBJ2-7, reads DGGITQSPKYLFRKEGQNVTLSCEQNLNHDAMYWYRQDPGQGLRLIYYSQIVNDFQKGDIAEGYSVSREKKESFPLTVTSAQKNPTAFYLCASSRQQDTYEQYFGPGTRLTVT.

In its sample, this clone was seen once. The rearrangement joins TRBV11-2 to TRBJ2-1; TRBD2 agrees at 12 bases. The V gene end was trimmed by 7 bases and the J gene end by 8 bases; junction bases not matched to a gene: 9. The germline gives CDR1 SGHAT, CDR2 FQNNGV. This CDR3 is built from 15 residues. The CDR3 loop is CASTMTSGRGDEQFF. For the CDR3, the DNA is TGTGCCAGCACCATGACTAGCGGGAGAGGAGATGAGCAGTTCTTC.

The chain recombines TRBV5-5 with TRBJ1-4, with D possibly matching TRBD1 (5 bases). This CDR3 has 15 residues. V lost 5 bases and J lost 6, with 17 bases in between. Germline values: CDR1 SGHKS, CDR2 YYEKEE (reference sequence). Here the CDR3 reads CASSQTGGRHEKLFF. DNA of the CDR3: TGTGCCAGCAGTCAAACAGGTGGTCGGCATGAAAAACTGTTTTTT.

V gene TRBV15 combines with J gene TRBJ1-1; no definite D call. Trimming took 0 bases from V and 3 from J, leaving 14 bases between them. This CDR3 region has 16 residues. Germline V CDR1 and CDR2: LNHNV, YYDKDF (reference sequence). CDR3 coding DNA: TGTGCCACCAGCAGAGATCTTGAGGGAGTGGACACTGAAGCTTTCTTT. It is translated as CATSRDLEGVDTEAFF.

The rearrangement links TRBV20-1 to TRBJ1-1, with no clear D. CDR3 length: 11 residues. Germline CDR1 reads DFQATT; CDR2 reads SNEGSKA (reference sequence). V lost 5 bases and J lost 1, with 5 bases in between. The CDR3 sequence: CSAGRNTEAFF. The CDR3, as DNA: TGCAGTGCTGGGAGGAACACTGAAGCTTTCTTT.

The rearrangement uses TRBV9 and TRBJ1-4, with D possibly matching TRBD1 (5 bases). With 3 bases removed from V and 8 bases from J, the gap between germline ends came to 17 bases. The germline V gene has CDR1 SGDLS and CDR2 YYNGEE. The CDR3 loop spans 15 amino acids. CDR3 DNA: TGTGCCAGCAGCGCCCCGACAGAGAAGGTGGAAAAACTGTTTTTT. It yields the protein CASSAPTEKVEKLFF.

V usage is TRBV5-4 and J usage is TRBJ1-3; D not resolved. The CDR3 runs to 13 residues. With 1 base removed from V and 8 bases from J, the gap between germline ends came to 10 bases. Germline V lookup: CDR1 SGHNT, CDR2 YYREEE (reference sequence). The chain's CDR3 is CASSLIVEDTIYF. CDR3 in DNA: TGTGCCAGCAGCTTGATCGTTGAGGACACCATATATTTT.

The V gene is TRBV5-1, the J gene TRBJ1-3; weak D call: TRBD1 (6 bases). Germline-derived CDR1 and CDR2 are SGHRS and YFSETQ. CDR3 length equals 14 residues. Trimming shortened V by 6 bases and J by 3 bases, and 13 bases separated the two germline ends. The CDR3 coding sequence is TGCGCCAGCAAGGGGACATACCTTGGAAACACCATATATTTT. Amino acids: CASKGTYLGNTIYF.

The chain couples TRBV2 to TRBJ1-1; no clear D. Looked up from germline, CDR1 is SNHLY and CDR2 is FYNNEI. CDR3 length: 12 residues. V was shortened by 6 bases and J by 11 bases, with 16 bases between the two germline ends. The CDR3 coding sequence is TGTGCCAGCAGGGGAGACGGGCCGGGGGCTTTCTTT. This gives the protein CASRGDGPGAFF.

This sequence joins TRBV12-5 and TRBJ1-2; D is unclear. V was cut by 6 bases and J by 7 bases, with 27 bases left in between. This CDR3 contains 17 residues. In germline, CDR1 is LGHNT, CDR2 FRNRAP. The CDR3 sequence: CASGLGDNLIGNSGYTF. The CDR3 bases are TGTGCTAGTGGCCTTGGAGACAACCTGATCGGGAATAGTGGCTACACCTTC. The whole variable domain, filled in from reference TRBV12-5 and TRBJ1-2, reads DARVTQTPRHKVTEMGQEVTMRCQPILGHNTVFWYRQTMMQGLELLAYFRNRAPLDDSGMPKDRFSAEMPDATLATLKIQPSEPRDSAVYFCASGLGDNLIGNSGYTFGSGTRLTVV.

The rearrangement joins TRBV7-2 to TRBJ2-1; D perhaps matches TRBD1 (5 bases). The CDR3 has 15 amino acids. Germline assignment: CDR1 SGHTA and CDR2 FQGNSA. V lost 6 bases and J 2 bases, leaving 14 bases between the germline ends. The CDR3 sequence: CASRPQEKAYNEQFF. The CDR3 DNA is TGTGCCAGCAGGCCACAGGAAAAAGCCTACAATGAGCAGTTCTTC.

CDR3 sequence (DNA): TGTGCCATCAGTGACCAACCGAGGGCTTCGGAAGGCTACACCTTC. As protein: CAISDQPRASEGYTF. The chain joins TRBV10-3 to TRBJ1-2; D unclear. The CDR3 is made up of 15 amino acids. The germline V gene has CDR1 ENHRY and CDR2 SYGVKD. Trimming removed 3 bases at V and 8 bases at J, with 19 bases between.

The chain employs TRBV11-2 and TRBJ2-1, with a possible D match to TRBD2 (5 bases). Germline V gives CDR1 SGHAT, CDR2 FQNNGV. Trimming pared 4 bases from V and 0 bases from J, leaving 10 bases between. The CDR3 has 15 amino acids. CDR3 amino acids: CASSSAAASYNEQFF. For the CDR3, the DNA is TGTGCCAGCAGCTCTGCAGCGGCCTCCTACAATGAGCAGTTCTTC.

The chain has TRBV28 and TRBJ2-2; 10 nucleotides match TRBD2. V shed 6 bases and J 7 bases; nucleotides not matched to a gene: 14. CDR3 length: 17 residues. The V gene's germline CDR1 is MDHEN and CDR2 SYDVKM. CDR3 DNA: TGTGCCAGCAGCCCTACCCCTAGCGGGAGAACAGGCGGGGAGCTGTTTTTT. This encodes CASSPTPSGRTGGELFF.